The sequence of this TCR beta chain was determined in a study of cytomegalovirus exposure and HLA in healthy donors. Study-wide context: As released early, the data held roughly 85 million unique TCRs from HLA-typed donors. Points from the study as a whole: Accounts indicate the classifier identified cytomegalovirus status with strong specificity and sensitivity.

The CDR3 extends over 16 amino acids. Looked up from germline, CDR1 is SEHNR and CDR2 is FQNEAQ (reference sequence). The primer mix had 60 Vbeta and 13 Jbeta primers. Profiling relied on immunoSEQ multiplex PCR, and the TCRdb table lists in-frame clones only, not all of them. The repertoire holds roughly 120,000 clones, with approximately 80% as singletons. Healthy individuals who donated bone marrow served as the donors. With regard to this clone: Its antigen is not known. Its ends do not fully match the called genes, so a read error is possible.

The V and J genes are TRBV7-9 and TRBJ1-2; TRBD1 matches at 12 bases. The receptor's source is a woman under 30 in good health and CMV-seropositive. The sequenced sample consisted of PBMCs. The CDR3 coding sequence is TGTTCCAGCAGCCCGAGTCCGGGACAGGGGGCGCAGGGCTACACCTTC. Translated: CSSSPSPGQGAQGYTF.